The next 6 T cell receptor beta chains were all read from a single sample in a study of cytomegalovirus exposure and HLA in healthy donors. The PCR was carried out with 60 Vbeta primers and 13 Jbeta primers. Profiling relied on immunoSEQ multiplex PCR, and the TCRdb table lists in-frame clones only, not all of them. The sample holds about 160,000 clones, approximately 72% seen once. Sequencing was carried out using PBMCs. Receptor source: a man aged 40-55 years in good health and CMV-seropositive.

The chain employs TRBV5-1 and TRBJ2-6, with unresolved D. The ends were cut back, 0 bases at V and 0 bases at J, with 7 bases in the middle. This CDR3 is 16 amino acids long. The germline V gene has CDR1 SGHRS and CDR2 YFSETQ. CDR3 residues: CASSLAPVSGANVLTF. The CDR3 nucleotides read TGCGCCAGCAGCTTGGCCCCAGTCTCTGGGGCCAACGTCCTGACTTTC.

The chain joins TRBV4-3 to TRBJ1-5; a weak D match, TRBD1 (6 bases). Germline CDR1 and CDR2: LGHNA and YSLEER. The CDR3 sequence is 16 residues long. V lost 1 base and J lost 4, with 14 bases in between. CDR3 in amino acids: CASSQGVQGTNQPQHF. Written as DNA, the CDR3 is TGCGCCAGCAGCCAAGGTGTACAGGGAACAAATCAGCCCCAGCATTTT.

The V call is TRBV2, the J call TRBJ2-5; weak D call: TRBD2 (5 bases). The CDR3 is 15 residues long. The V and J ends lost 8 bases and 7 bases respectively, with 23 bases between them. Germline V lookup: CDR1 SNHLY, CDR2 FYNNEI. CDR3 region: CASEGSVLPSGTQYF. CDR3 in DNA: TGTGCCAGCGAGGGAAGCGTCCTACCCTCCGGGACCCAGTACTTC.

The CDR3 bases are TGTGCCAGCGGTAGACAGGGCACCGGGGAGCTGTTTTTT. It yields the protein CASGRQGTGELFF. This chain uses TRBV9 with TRBJ2-2, with 7 bases matching TRBD1. V dropped 7 bases and J dropped 4; count of bases not matched to a gene: 4. This CDR3 has 13 amino acids. From germline, CDR1 is SGDLS and CDR2 YYNGEE. The full variable domain, completed using reference TRBV9 and TRBJ2-2, is DSGVTQTPKHLITATGQRVTLRCSPRSGDLSVYWYQQSLDQGLQFLIQYYNGEERAKGNILERFSAQQFPDLHSELNLSSLELGDSALYFCASGRQGTGELFFGEGSRLTVL.

CDR3 loop: CASSLKLHLAASYEQYF. Written as DNA, the CDR3 is TGTGCCAGCAGCTTAAAACTTCACTTGGCGGCGTCCTACGAGCAGTACTTC. The chain employs TRBV7-8 and TRBJ2-7; D not certain. The V gene lost 2 bases and the J gene lost 1 base, with 18 bases spanning the gap. Germline CDR1 and CDR2: SGHVS and FQNEAQ. This CDR3 is 17 amino acids long. The full variable domain, in which reference TRBV7-8 and TRBJ2-7 provide the parts outside the CDR3, is GAGVSQSPRYKVAKRGQDVALRCDPISGHVSLFWYQQALGQGPEFLTYFQNEAQLDKSGLPSDRFFAERPEGSVSTLKIQRTQQEDSAVYLCASSLKLHLAASYEQYFGPGTRLTVT.

The chain uses TRBV9 and TRBJ1-5; D is possibly TRBD1 (5 bases). V lost 3 bases to trimming and J lost 0 bases, with 7 bases between them. The CDR3 contains 14 residues. Per germline, CDR1 SGDLS and CDR2 YYNGEE. The CDR3, as DNA: TGTGCCAGCAGCGGCGGGGGTAGCAATCAGCCCCAGCATTTT. Amino acids: CASSGGGSNQPQHF.